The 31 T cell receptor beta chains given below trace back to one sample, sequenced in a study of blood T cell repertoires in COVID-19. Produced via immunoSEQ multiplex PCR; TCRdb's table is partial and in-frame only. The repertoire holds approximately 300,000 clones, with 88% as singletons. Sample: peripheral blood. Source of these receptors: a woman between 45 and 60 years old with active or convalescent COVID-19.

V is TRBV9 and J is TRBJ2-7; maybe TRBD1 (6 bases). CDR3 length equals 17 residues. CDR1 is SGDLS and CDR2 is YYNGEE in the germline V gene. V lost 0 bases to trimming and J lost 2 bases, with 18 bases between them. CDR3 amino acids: CASSVDRDTTETYEQYF. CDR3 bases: TGTGCCAGCAGCGTAGACCGGGACACAACAGAGACCTACGAGCAGTACTTC.

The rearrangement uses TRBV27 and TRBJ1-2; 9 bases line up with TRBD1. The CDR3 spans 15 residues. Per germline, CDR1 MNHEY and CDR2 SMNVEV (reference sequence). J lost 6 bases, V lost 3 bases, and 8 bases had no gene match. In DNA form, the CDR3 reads TGTGCCAGCAGTTTCGCAAAAACAGGGGGCGATGGCTACACCTTC. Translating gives CASSFAKTGGDGYTF.

CDR3 sequence: CASSVASHGAEFQPDTQYF. CDR3 DNA: TGTGCCAGCAGCGTAGCCTCCCATGGTGCGGAGTTCCAGCCCGATACGCAGTATTTT. This chain uses TRBV9 with TRBJ2-3; the D is unclear. Germline CDR1 and CDR2: SGDLS and YYNGEE. The germline V and J ends were trimmed by 0 bases and 6 bases, with 26 bases remaining between them. The CDR3 is 19 amino acids.

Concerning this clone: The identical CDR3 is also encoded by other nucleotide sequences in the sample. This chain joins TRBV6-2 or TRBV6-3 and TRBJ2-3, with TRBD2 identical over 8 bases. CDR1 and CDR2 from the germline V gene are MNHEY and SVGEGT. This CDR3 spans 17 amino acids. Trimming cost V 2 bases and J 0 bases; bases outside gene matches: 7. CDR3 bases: TGTGCCAGCAGTTACAGGAGGACTAGCACTAGCACAGATACGCAGTATTTT. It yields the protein CASSYRRTSTSTDTQYF.

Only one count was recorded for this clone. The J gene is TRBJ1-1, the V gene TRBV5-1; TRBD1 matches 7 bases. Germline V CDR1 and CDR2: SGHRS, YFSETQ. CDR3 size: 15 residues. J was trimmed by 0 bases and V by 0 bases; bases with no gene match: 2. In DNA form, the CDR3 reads TGCGCCAGCAGCTTGGGTCAGGGGGTGAACACTGAAGCTTTCTTT. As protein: CASSLGQGVNTEAFF.

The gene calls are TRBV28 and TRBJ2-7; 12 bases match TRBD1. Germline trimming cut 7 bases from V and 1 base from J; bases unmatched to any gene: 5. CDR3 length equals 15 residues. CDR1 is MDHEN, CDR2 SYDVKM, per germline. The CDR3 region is CASKMGQGASYEQYF. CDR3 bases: TGTGCCAGCAAAATGGGACAGGGGGCATCCTACGAGCAGTACTTC. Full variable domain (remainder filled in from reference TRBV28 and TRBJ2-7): DVKVTQSSRYLVKRTGEKVFLECVQDMDHENMFWYRQDPGLGLRLIYFSYDVKMKEKGDIPEGYSVSREKKERFSLILESASTNQTSMYLCASKMGQGASYEQYFGPGTRLTVT.

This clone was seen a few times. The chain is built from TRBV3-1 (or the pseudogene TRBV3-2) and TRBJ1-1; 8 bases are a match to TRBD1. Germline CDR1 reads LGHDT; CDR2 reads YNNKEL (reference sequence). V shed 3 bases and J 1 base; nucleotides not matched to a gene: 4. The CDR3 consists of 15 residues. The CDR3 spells CASSQDRAWNTEAFF. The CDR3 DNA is TGTGCCAGCAGCCAGGACAGGGCGTGGAACACTGAAGCTTTCTTT.

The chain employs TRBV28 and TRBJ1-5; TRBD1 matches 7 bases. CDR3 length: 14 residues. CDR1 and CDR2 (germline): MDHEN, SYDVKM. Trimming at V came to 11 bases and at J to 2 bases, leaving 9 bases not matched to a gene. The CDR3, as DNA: TGTGCCTCGAGACAGGGACGGGGCAATCAGCCCCAGCATTTT. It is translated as CASRQGRGNQPQHF.

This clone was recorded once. The CDR3 DNA is TGCAGCGTTGACTACAGGGACCCGCTAGATACGCAGTATTTT. It yields the protein CSVDYRDPLDTQYF. J is TRBJ2-3 and V is TRBV29-1; maybe TRBD1 (6 bases). Trimming removed 3 bases at V and 5 bases at J, with 15 bases between. Looked up from germline, CDR1 is SQVTM and CDR2 is ANQGSEA. The CDR3 contains 14 residues.

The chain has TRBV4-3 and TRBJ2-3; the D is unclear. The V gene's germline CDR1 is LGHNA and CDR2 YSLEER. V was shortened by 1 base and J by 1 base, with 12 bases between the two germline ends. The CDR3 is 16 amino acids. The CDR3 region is CASSQGLVAGTDTQYF. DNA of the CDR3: TGCGCCAGCAGCCAAGGCCTGGTAGCAGGCACAGATACGCAGTATTTT.

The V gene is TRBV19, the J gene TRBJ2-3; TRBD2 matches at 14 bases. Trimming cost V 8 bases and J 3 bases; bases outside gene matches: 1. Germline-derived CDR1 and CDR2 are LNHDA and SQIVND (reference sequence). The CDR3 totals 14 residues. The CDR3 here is CASGTSGGTDTQYF. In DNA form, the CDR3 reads TGTGCCAGTGGGACTAGCGGGGGAACAGATACGCAGTATTTT. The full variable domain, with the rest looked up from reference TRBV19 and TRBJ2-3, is DGGITQSPKYLFRKEGQNVTLSCEQNLNHDAMYWYRQDPGQGLRLIYYSQIVNDFQKGDIAEGYSVSREKKESFPLTVTSAQKNPTAFYLCASGTSGGTDTQYFGPGTRLTVL.

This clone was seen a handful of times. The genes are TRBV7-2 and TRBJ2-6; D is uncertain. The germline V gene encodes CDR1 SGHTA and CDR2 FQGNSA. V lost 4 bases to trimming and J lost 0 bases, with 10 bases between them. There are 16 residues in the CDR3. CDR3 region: CASSSRRSSGANVLTF. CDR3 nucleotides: TGTGCCAGCAGCTCTCGACGGAGCTCTGGGGCCAACGTCCTGACTTTC.

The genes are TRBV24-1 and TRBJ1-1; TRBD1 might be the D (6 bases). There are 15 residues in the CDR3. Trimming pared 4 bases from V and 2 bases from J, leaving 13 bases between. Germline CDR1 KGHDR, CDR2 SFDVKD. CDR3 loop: CATSDTGKGNTEAFF. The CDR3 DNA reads TGTGCCACCAGTGACACAGGGAAGGGCAACACTGAAGCTTTCTTT.

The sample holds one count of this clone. Here the CDR3 reads CASRTGIVNTEAFF. In DNA form, the CDR3 reads TGTGCCAGCAGGACAGGTATTGTGAACACTGAAGCTTTCTTT. This sequence joins TRBV2 and TRBJ1-1; possible D gene TRBD1, 6 bases. Germline V lookup: CDR1 SNHLY, CDR2 FYNNEI. The CDR3 extends over 14 amino acids. Trimming shortened V by 6 bases and J by 0 bases, and 11 bases separated the two germline ends.

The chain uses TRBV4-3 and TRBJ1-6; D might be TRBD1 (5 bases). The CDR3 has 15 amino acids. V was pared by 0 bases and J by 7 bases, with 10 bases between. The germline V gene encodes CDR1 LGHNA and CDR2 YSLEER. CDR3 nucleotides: TGCGCCAGCAGCCAAGATAGTCAGGGAAATTCACCCCTCCACTTT. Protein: CASSQDSQGNSPLHF.

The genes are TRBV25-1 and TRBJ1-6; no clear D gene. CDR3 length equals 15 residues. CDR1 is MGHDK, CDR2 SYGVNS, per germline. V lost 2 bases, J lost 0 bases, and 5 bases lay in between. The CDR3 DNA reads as TGTGCCAGCAGTGAACGGGGCTCCTATAATTCACCCCTCCACTTT. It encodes CASSERGSYNSPLHF.

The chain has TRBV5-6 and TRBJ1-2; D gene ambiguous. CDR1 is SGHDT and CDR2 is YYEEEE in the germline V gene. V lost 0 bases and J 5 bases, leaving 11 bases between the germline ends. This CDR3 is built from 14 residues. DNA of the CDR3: TGTGCCAGCAGCTTGGGTCGGGTTGAGTATGGCTACACCTTC. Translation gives CASSLGRVEYGYTF.

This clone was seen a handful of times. The DNA of the CDR3 is TGTGCCAGCAGGACAGGGACAGCCCAGAATTCACCCCTCCACTTT. It translates to CASRTGTAQNSPLHF. This chain connects TRBV2 to TRBJ1-6; 7 positions match TRBD1. The CDR3 is 15 amino acids. V shed 6 bases, J shed 7 bases, and the junction held 9 bases outside the gene matches. Germline V CDR1 and CDR2: SNHLY, FYNNEI.

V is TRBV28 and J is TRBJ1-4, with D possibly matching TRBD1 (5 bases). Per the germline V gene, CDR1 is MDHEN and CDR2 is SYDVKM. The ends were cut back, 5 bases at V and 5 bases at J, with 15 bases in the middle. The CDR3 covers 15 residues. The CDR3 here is CASSPGGGRNEKLFF. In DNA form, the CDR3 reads TGTGCCAGCAGTCCCGGGGGGGGAAGGAATGAAAAACTGTTTTTT.

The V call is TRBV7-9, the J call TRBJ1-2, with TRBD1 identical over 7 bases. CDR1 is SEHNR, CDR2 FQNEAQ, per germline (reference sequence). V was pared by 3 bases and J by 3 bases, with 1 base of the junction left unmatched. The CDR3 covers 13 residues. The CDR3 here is CASSFGTDYGYTF. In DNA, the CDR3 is TGTGCCAGCAGCTTTGGGACAGACTATGGCTACACCTTC.

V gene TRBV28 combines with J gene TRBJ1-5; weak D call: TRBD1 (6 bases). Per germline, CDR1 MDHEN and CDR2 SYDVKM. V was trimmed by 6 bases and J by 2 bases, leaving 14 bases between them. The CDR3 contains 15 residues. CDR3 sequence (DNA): TGTGCCAGCAGAGGGGGTTCAGGGGGCAATCAGCCCCAGCATTTT. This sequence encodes CASRGGSGGNQPQHF.

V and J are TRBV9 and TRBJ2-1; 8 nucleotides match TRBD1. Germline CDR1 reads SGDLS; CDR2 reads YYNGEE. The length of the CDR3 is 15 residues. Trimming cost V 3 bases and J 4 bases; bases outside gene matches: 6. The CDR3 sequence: CASSARGTGYNEQFF. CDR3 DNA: TGTGCCAGCAGCGCCCGCGGGACAGGATACAATGAGCAGTTCTTC.

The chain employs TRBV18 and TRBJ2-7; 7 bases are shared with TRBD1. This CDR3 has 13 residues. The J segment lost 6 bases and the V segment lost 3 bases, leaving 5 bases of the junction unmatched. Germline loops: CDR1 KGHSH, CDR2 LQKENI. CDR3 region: CASSPETGVEQYF. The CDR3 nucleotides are TGTGCCAGCTCACCCGAAACAGGGGTCGAGCAGTACTTC.

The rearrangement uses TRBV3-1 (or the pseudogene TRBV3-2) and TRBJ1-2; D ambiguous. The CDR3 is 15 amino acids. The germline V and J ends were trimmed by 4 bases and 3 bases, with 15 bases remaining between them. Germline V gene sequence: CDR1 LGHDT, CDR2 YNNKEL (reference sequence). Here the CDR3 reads CASSPSAVVDYGYTF. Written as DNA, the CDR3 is TGTGCCAGCAGCCCGTCGGCGGTGGTCGACTATGGCTACACCTTC.

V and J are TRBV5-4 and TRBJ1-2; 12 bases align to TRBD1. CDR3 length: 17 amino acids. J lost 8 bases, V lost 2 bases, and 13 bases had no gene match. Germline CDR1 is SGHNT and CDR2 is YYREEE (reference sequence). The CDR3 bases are TGTGCCAGCAGCTTTCCGGGACAGGGGGCTCCATTGGAGGGCTACACCTTC. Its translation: CASSFPGQGAPLEGYTF.

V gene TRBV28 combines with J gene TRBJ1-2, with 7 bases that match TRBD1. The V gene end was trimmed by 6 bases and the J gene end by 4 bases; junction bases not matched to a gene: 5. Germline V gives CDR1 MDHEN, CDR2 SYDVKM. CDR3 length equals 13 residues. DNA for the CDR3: TGTGCCAGCAGCCGAGGACAGGCCTATGGCTACACCTTC. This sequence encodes CASSRGQAYGYTF.

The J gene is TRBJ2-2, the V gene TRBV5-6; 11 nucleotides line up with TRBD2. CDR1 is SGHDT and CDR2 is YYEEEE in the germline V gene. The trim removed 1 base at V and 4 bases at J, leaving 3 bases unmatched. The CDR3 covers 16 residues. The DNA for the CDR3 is TGTGCCAGCAGCTTGACTAGCGGGGGAGTCACCGGGGAGCTGTTTTTT. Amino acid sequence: CASSLTSGGVTGELFF.

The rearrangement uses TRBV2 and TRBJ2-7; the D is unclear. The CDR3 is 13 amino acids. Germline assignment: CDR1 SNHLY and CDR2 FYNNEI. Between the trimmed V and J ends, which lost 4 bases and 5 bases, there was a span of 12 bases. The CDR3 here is CASSGLLPDEQYF. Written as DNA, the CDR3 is TGTGCCAGCAGTGGACTCCTCCCGGACGAGCAGTACTTC.

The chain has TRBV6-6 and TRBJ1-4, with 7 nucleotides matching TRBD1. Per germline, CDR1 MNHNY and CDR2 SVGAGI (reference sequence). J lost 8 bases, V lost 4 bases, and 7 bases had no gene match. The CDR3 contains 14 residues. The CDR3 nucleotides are TGTGCCAGCAGTTTCCGACAGGGCTCCGAAAAACTGTTTTTT. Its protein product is CASSFRQGSEKLFF.

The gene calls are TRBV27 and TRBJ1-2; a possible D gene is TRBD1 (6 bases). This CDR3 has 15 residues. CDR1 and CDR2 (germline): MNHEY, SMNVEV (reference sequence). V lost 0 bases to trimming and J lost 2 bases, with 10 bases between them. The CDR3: CASSLSRGANYGYTF. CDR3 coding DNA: TGTGCCAGCAGTTTATCGCGGGGGGCCAACTATGGCTACACCTTC.

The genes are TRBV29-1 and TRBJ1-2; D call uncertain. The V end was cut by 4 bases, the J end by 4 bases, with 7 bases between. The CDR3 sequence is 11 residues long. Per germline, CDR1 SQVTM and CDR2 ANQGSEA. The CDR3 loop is CSVGASYGYTF. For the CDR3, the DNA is TGCAGCGTTGGCGCTTCCTATGGCTACACCTTC.